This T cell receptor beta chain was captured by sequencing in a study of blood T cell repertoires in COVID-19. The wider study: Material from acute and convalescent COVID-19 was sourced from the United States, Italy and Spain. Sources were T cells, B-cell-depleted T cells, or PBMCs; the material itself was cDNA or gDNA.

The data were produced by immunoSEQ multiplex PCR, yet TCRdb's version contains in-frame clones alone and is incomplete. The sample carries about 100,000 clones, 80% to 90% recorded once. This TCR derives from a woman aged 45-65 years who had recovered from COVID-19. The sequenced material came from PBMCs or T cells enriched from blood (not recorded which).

The CDR3 sequence is CASSIPITDTNQPQHF. CDR3 bases: TGTGCCAGTAGTATCCCTATAACAGATACCAATCAGCCCCAGCATTTT. V and J are TRBV19 and TRBJ1-5; no definite D call. The length of the CDR3 is 16 residues. Per germline, CDR1 LNHDA and CDR2 SQIVND (reference sequence). Trimming took 3 bases from V and 3 from J, leaving 15 bases between them.